The table lists the clone carrying this TCR beta chain with a count of one. Its antigen is as yet unknown. Blood genomic DNA input for TRB amplification was 250-500 ng. TRB rearrangements were amplified by multiplex PCR with BIOMED2 TRB-A/B primers. Each CDR3 protein gets one entry after TCRdb re-called the multiplex PCR reads with MiXCR. Among approximately 26,000 distinct CDR3 sequences listed, 30% to 35% were seen once. These data originate in a study of T and B cells in COVID-19 patients. Study context: Peripheral blood came from COVID-19 patients with active infection or after recovery. The recovered cohort's median age was roughly 34 years, versus less than 70 years in active infection.

Trimming took 8 bases from V and 3 from J, leaving 16 bases between them. This CDR3 is built from 14 residues. Germline V gene data show CDR1 as SGHAT and CDR2 as FQDESV (reference sequence). General observations from the study: Patients with COVID-19 reportedly showed strongly skewed T cell receptor beta variable and joining gene usage. At recovery TRB diversity and richness exceeded healthy donors, after highly clonal active COVID-19 repertoires.

Sequenced sample: blood. This receptor was obtained from a human donor who had recovered from COVID-19. The chain combines TRBV11-1 with TRBJ2-5, with D perhaps TRBD1 or TRBD2 (6 bases each). The CDR3 reads CASSRLGGKETQYF. The CDR3 nucleotides are TGTGCCAGCTCCCGACTAGGGGGGAAAGAGACCCAGTACTTC.